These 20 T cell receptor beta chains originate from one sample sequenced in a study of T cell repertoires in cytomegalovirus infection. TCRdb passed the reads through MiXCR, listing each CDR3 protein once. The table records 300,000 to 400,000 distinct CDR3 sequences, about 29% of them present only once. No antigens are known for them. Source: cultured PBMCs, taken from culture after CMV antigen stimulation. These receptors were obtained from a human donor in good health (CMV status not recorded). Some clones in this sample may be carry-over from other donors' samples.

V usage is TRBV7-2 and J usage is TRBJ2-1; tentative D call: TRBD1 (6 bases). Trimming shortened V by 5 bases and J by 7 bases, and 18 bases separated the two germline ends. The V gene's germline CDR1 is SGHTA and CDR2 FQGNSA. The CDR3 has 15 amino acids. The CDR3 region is CASSPTGTFGNEQFF. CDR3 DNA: TGTGCCAGCAGCCCTACAGGGACGTTCGGGAATGAGCAGTTCTTC.

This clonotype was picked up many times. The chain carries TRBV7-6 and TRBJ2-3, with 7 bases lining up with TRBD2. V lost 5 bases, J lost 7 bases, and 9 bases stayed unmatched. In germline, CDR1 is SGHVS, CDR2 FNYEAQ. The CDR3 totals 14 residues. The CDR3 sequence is CASSRGRGWYTQYF. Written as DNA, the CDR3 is TGTGCCAGCAGCCGAGGGAGGGGCTGGTATACGCAGTATTTT.

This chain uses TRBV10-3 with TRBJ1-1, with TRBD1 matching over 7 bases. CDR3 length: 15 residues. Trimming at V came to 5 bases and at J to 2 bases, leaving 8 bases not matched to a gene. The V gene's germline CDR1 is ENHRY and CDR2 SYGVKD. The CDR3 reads CAISIRTGVNTEAFF. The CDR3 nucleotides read TGTGCCATCAGTATTAGAACAGGGGTAAACACTGAAGCTTTCTTT.

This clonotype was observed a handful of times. The CDR3 DNA sequence: TGTGCCAGCAGCTTAGATACGGCCCTCCCCCCAGATACGCAGTATTTT. This gives the protein CASSLDTALPPDTQYF. The chain joins TRBV7-8 to TRBJ2-3, with D unclear. Trimming left V 1 base short and J 4 bases short, with 15 bases between. CDR1 SGHVS and CDR2 FQNEAQ come from the germline V gene. CDR3 size: 16 residues.

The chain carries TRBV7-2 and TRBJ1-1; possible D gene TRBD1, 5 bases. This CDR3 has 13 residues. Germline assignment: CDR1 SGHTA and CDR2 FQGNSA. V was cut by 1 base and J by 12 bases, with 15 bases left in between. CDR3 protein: CASSLGGGTDPFF. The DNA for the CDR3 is TGTGCCAGCAGCTTAGGCGGGGGGACTGACCCTTTCTTT.

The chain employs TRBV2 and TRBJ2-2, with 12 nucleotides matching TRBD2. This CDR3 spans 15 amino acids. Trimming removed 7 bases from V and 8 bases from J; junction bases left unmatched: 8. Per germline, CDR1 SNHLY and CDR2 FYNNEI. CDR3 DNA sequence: TGTGCCAGCAAATTGACTAGCGGGAGTTCGGGGGAGCTGTTTTTT. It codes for CASKLTSGSSGELFF.

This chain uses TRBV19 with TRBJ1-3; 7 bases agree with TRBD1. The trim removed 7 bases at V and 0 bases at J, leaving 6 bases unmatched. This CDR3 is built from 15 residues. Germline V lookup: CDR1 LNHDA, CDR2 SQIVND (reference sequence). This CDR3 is CASIKDRISGNTIYF. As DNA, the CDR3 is TGTGCCAGTATCAAGGACAGGATCTCTGGAAACACCATATATTTT.

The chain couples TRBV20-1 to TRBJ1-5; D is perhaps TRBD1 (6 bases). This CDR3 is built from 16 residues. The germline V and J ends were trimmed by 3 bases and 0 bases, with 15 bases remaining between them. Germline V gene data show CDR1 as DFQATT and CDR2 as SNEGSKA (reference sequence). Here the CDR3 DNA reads TGCAGTGCTAGTTCCGACAGGTTTTTTAGCAATCAGCCCCAGCATTTT. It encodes CSASSDRFFSNQPQHF.

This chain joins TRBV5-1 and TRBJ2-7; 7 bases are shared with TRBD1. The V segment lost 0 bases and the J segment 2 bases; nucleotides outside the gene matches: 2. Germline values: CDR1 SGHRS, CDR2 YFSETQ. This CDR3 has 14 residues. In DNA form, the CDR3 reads TGCGCCAGCAGCTTGGAGACAGGGCCCTACGAGCAGTACTTC. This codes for CASSLETGPYEQYF.

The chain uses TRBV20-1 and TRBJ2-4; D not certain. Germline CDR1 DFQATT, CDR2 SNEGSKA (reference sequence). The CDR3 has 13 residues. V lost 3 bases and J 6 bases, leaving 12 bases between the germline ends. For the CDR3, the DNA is TGCAGTGCTAGTCTGCCAGACCGAAACATTCAGTACTTC. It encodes CSASLPDRNIQYF.

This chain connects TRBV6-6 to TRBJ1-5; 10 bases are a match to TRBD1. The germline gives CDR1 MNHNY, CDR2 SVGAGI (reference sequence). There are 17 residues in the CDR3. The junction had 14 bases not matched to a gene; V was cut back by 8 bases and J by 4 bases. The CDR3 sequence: CASSLSPGQGQNQPQHF. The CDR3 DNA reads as TGTGCCAGCTCCCTAAGTCCGGGACAGGGGCAAAATCAGCCCCAGCATTTT.

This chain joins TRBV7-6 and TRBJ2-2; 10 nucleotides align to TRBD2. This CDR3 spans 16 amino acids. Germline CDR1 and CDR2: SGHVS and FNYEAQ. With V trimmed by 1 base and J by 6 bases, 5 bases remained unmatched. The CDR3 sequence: CASSLGLAGEAGELFF. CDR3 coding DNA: TGTGCCAGCAGCTTAGGGCTAGCGGGAGAGGCCGGGGAGCTGTTTTTT.

The CDR3 coding sequence is TGTGCCACCAGCAGAGCCCTCATCGGAATGGGGACTGAAGCTTTCTTT. This gives the protein CATSRALIGMGTEAFF. The rearrangement links TRBV15 to TRBJ1-1; the D is unclear. The V end was cut by 1 base, the J end by 5 bases, with 17 bases between. The V gene's germline CDR1 is LNHNV and CDR2 YYDKDF (reference sequence). This CDR3 comprises 16 residues.

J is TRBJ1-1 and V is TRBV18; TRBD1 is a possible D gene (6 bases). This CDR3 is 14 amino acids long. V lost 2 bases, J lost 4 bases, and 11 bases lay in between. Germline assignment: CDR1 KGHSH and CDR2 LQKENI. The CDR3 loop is CASSPASGATEAFF. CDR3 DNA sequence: TGTGCCAGCTCACCAGCTTCAGGGGCCACTGAAGCTTTCTTT.

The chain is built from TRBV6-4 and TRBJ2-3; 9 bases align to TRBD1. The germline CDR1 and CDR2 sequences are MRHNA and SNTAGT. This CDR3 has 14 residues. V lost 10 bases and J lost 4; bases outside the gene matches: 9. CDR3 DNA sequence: TGTGCCACCCGTCGGGACAGGGCCGCAGATACGCAGTATTTT. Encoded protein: CATRRDRAADTQYF.

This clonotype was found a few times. CDR3 nucleotide sequence: TGTGCCAGCAGTCATCCAGGGAGCAAGACCTACGAGCAGTACTTC. This gives the protein CASSHPGSKTYEQYF. The rearrangement joins TRBV27 to TRBJ2-7; D might be TRBD1 or TRBD2, each matching 5 bases. The CDR3 loop spans 15 amino acids. Germline V gene data show CDR1 as MNHEY and CDR2 as SMNVEV (reference sequence). Trimming left V 5 bases short and J 2 bases short, with 16 bases between.

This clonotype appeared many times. CDR3 residues: CASTRDSKFQPQHF. The CDR3 bases are TGTGCCAGCACCAGGGACAGTAAGTTCCAGCCCCAGCATTTT. The rearrangement joins TRBV7-2 to TRBJ1-5; 7 bases are a match to TRBD1. The CDR3 contains 14 residues. V lost 7 bases, J lost 7 bases, and 10 bases stayed unmatched. Germline loops: CDR1 SGHTA, CDR2 FQGNSA.

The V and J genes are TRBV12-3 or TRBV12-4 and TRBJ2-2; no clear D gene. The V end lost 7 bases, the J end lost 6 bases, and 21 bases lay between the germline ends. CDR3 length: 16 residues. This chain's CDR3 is CASTEGAFRRSGELFF. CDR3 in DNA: TGTGCCAGCACCGAAGGCGCGTTTCGTAGGTCCGGGGAGCTGTTTTTT.

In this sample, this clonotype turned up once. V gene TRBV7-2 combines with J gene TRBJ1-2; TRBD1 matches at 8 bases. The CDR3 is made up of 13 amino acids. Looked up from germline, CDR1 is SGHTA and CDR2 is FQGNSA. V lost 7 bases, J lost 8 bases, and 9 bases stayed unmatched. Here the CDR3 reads CASTYDRGGGYTF. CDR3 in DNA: TGTGCCAGCACTTACGACAGGGGCGGGGGCTACACCTTC.

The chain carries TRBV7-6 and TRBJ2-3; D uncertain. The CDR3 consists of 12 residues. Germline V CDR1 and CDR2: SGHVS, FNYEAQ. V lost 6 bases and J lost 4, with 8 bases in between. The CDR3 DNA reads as TGTGCCAGCAGTACAAGTTCAGATACGCAGTATTTT. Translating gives CASSTSSDTQYF.